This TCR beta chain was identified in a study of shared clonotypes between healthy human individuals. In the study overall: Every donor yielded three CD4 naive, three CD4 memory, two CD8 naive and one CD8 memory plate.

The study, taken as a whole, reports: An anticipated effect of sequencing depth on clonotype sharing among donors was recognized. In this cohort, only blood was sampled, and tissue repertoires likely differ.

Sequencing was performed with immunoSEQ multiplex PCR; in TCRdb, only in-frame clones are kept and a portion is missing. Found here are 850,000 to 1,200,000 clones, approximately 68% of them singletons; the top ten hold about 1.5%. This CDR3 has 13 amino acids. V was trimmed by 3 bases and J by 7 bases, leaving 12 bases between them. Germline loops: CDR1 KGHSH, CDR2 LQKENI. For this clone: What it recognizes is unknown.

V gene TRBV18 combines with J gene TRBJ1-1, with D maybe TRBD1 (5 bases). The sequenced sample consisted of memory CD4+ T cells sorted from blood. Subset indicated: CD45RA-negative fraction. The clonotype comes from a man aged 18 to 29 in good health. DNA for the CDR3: TGTGCCAGCTCACCCCGGTCCGGGGGTGAAGCTTTCTTT. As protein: CASSPRSGGEAFF. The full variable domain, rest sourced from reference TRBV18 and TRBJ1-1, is NAGVMQNPRHLVRRRGQEARLRCSPMKGHSHVYWYRQLPEEGLKFMVYLQKENIIDESGMPKERFSAEFPKEGPSILRIQQVVRGDSAAYFCASSPRSGGEAFFGQGTRLTVV.